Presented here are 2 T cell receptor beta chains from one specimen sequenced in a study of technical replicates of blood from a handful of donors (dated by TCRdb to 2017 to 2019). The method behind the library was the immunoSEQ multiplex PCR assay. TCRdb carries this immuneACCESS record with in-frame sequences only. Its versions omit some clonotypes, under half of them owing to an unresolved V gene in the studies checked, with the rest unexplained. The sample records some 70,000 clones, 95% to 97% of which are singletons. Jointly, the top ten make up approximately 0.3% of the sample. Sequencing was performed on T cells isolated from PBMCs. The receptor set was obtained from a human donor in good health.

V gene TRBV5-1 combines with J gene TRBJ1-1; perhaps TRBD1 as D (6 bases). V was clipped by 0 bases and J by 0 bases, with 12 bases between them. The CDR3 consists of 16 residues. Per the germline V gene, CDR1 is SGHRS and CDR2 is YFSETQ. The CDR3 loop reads CASSLVGGPMNTEAFF. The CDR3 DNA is TGCGCCAGCAGCTTGGTCGGGGGGCCGATGAACACTGAAGCTTTCTTT.

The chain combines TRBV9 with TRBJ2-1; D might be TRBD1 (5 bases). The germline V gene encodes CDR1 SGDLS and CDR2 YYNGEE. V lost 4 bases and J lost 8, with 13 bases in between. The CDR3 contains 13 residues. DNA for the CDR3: TGTGCCAGCAGCCGGCAGGGTATCGATGAGCAGTTCTTC. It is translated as CASSRQGIDEQFF.